This T cell receptor (beta chain) was sequenced for a study of T cells in Graves' hyperthyroidism and ophthalmopathy (dated by TCRdb to about 2019). Study-wide context: Peripheral blood was sampled at the time of initial diagnosis, prior to any treatment. The roughly 100 discovery patients were randomly divided into training and test sets at a 7:3 ratio. After blood sampling, hyperthyroidism patients were treated with methimazole at a starting dose of 30 mg daily, and ophthalmopathy patients were treated with high-dose intravenous methylprednisolone. Thyroid tissue and blood T-cell repertoires from about six Graves' hyperthyroidism patients were also compared in the study. The paper describes TCR Vbeta CDR3 sequencing of 135 peripheral blood samples, made up of some 42 ophthalmopathy patients, around 73 hyperthyroidism patients and roughly 17 progressor patients. Whether ophthalmopathy could be predicted prospectively was tested in an independent validation cohort made up of under 20 hyperthyroidism patients plus 17 patients who later progressed to ophthalmopathy. TCR V-J signatures able to tell the groups apart were searched for in a discovery cohort of more than 90 patients, of whom over 40 had Graves' ophthalmopathy and roughly 58 had stable Graves' hyperthyroidism.

The TCR beta CDR3 regions were amplified from the RNA transcripts. A first-round RT-PCR of the TCR CDR3 used the HTBI primer set with the Qiagen OneStep RT-PCR kit. A second multiplex PCR round built the libraries, followed by size selection and purification. Libraries were sequenced paired-end with 100 bp reads on an Illumina HiSeq2000. On the study's bioinformatics: SOAPnuke was used to process the raw data, removing reads that contained adapters or uncalled bases, had a mean Phred below 15, or lacked an exact match to the constant primer or identifier. High-quality paired reads were merged using COPE v1.2.5, and each unique nucleotide sequence was defined as a clonotype. MiTCR v1.1 was used to align clonotypes to the IMGT TRBV, TRBD and TRBJ reference segments. The analysis included only V-J combinations with a frequency above 0.0001, which together covered 99% to 99.2% of the repertoires. A TCS score was defined as the ratio between F50 (clonal expansion) and ExV (chaos), using BLOSUM62-based TCRdist between CDR3 peptides within each V-J. Welch's t-statistics and random forest reduced 500 to 650 V-J features to 10 to 15, which were used in a naive Bayes classifier (R e1071). TCRdb took the public reads, trimmed them with fastp at Q25, ran MiXCR for clone calling and kept in-frame beta chains. Each CDR3 protein gets just one entry, which takes the most common genes and DNA from the rows behind it. TCRdb's processing, not the study's, gives the V and J calls here. The sample table contains 300,000 to 450,000 distinct CDR3 sequences; only one count was recorded for 11% to 15% of them. The ten biggest clones cover roughly 9.6% of the sample.

The CDR3 starts with the cysteine, ends with the phenylalanine, and has 14 residues. The CDR3 DNA has 42 bases and is translated from base 1. Per the germline V gene, MNHNS is the CDR1 and SASEGT is the CDR2. V and J lose 6 bases and 4 bases, and a span of 15 bases separates them. Study-wide findings and limitations: A 13 V-J signature model separated ophthalmopathy from stable hyperthyroidism, with over 85% sensitivity and around 84% specificity in cross-validation and 80%/75% in testing. In validation, the model predicted progression to ophthalmopathy with 60% to 71% sensitivity and approximately 78% specificity, a median of roughly seven months before onset. Most expanded thyroid clonotypes (frequency above 0.001) were also found in blood, which suggests that blood repertoires may mirror thyroid immune responses. No statistical method was used to set the sample size in advance, and investigators knew the group allocation.

Graves' hyperthyroidism was defined as stable when no progression to ophthalmopathy occurred over 18 months of follow-up. Hyperthyroidism patients were aged 18 to 65 years and newly diagnosed, with disease duration of less than 2 months. The study excluded patients with uncontrolled infections, other autoimmune diseases, pregnancy or lactation. Diagnoses were established on the basis of clinical symptoms, serum thyroxine and TRAb, thyroid ultrasound, and orbital computed tomography. PBMCs were isolated from 10 ml of fresh peripheral blood by Ficoll-Paque density gradient centrifugation. Trizol reagent was used to extract total RNA, and RNA quality was then checked on an Agilent 2100 Bioanalyzer. This clonotype was recorded many times. Its antigen target is currently unknown. There are no base qualities to consult, and no much larger clone falls within one base.

The sequencing input was blood. Recombination connected TRBV6-1 to TRBJ1-2; TRBD1 is a possible D gene, resting on 6 matching bases. This clonotype was sampled from an older woman with Graves' hyperthyroidism. The CDR3 reads as follows: CASSRGHETYGYTF. The base sequence is TGTGCCAGCAGCCGGGGACATGAAACCTATGGCTACACCTTC.